The next 3 T cell receptor beta chains were all read from a single sample in a study of T cell responses to AZD1222 COVID-19 vaccine. Method: immunoSEQ multiplex PCR; TCRdb's copy keeps in-frame clones and lacks some. The table has roughly 120,000 clones, 75% to 90% seen once. The material sequenced was peripheral blood, taken on day 0 of AZD1222 vaccination. Every receptor here comes from an adult in good health.

The V gene is TRBV9, the J gene TRBJ1-1; the D is unclear. The germline CDR1 and CDR2 sequences are SGDLS and YYNGEE. V lost 0 bases, J lost 1 base, and 4 bases lay in between. The CDR3 is made up of 13 amino acids. The CDR3 sequence: CASSVVANTEAFF. CDR3 nucleotides: TGTGCCAGCAGCGTAGTAGCGAACACTGAAGCTTTCTTT.

This chain joins TRBV4-1 and TRBJ2-7, with D perhaps matching TRBD1 (6 bases). From germline, CDR1 is MGHRA and CDR2 YSYEKL. The CDR3 contains 16 residues. Trimming left V 1 base short and J 2 bases short, with 15 bases between. Here the CDR3 reads CASSQGTGPGAYEQYF. The CDR3 nucleotides are TGCGCCAGCAGCCAAGGCACAGGGCCGGGCGCCTACGAGCAGTACTTC.

The V gene is TRBV24-1, the J gene TRBJ2-7; no reliable D call. Trimming took 4 bases from V and 6 from J, leaving 18 bases between them. The CDR3 has 15 amino acids. Germline CDR1 reads KGHDR; CDR2 reads SFDVKD. Here the CDR3 DNA reads TGTGCCACCAGTGACCCCCAGAGCCAGATCTCCGAGCAGTACTTC. Its translation is CATSDPQSQISEQYF.